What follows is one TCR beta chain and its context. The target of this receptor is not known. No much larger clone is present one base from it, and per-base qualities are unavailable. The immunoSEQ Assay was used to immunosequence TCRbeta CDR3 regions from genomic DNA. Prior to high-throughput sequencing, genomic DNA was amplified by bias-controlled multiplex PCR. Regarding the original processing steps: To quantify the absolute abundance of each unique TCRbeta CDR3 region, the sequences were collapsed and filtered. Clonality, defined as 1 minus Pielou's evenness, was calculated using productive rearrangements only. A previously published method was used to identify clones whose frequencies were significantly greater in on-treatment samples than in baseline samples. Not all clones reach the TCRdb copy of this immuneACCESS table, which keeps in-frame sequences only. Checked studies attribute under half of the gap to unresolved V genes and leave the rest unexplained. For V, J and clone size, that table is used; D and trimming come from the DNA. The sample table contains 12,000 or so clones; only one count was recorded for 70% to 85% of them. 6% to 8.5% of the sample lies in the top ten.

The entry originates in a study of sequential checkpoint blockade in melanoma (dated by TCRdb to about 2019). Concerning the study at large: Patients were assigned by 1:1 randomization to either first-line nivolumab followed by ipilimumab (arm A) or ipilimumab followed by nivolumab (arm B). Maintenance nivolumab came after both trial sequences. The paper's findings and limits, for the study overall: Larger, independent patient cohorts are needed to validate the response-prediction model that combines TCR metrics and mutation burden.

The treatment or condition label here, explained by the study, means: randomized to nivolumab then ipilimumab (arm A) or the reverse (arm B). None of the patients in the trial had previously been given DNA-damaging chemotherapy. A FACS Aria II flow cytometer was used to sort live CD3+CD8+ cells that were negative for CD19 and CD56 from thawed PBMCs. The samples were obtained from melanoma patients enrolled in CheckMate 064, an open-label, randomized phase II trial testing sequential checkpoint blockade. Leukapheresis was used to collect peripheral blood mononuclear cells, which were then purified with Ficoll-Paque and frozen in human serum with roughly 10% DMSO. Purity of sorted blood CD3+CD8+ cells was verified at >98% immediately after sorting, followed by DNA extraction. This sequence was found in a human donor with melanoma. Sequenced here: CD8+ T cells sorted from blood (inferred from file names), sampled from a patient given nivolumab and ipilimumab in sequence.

The nucleotides read TGCGCCAGCAGCCAGCGGAGAGAGTCCTACGAGCAGTACTTC. Its product reads: CASSQRRESYEQYF. The chain joins TRBV4-1 to TRBJ2-7, with the D gene not clear enough to name. CDR1 and CDR2 are drawn from the germline V gene: MGHRA, YSYEKL. The V end loses 3 bases and the J end loses 1 base, and a stretch of 10 bases separates them. The CDR3 runs 14 residues from the cysteine to the phenylalanine. Here the CDR3 DNA is all that survives: 42 bases in frame from base 1.